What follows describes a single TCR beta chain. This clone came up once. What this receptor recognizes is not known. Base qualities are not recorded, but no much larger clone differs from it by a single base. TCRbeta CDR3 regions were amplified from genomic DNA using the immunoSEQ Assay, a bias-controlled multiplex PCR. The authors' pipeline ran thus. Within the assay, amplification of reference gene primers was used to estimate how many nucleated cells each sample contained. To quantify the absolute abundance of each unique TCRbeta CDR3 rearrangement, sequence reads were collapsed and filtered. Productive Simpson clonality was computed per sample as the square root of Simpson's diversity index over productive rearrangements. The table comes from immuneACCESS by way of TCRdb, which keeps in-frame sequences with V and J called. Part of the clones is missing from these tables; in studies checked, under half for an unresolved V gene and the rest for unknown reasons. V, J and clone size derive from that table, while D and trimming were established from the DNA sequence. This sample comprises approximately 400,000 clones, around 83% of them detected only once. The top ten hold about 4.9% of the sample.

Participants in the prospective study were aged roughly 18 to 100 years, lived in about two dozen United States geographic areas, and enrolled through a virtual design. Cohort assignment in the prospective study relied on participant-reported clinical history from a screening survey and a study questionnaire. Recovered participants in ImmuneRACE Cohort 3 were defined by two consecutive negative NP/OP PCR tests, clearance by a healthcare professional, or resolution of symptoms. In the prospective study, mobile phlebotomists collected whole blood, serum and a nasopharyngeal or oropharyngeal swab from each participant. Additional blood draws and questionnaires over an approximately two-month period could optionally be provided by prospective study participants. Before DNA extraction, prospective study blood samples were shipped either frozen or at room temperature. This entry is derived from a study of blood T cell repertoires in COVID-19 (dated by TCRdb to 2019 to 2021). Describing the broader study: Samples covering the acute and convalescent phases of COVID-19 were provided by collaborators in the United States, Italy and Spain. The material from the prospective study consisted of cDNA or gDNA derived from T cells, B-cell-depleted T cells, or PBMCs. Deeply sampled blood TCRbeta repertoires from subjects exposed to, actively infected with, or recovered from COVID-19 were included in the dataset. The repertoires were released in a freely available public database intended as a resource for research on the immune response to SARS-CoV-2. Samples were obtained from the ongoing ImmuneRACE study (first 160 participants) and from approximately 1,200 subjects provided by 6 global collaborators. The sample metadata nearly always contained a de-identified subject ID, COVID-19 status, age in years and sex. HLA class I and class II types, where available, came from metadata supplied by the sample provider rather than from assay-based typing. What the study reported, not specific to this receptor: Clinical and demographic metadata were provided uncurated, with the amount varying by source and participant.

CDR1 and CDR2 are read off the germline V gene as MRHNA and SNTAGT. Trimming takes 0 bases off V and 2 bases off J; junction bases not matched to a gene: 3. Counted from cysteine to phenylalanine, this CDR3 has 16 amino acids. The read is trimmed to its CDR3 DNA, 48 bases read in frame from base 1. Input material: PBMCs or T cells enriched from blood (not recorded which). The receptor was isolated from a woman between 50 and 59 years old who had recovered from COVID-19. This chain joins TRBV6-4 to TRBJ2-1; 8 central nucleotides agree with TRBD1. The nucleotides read TGTGCCAGCAGTGACTCGGCACAGGGGGCCTACAATGAGCAGTTCTTC. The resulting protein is CASSDSAQGAYNEQFF.